This T cell receptor (beta chain) was identified in a study of cytomegalovirus exposure and HLA in healthy donors. Use of 60 Vbeta and 13 Jbeta primers characterized the PCR. TCRdb's table, derived via immunoSEQ multiplex PCR, lists solely in-frame clones and lacks some. This sample's clone table lists 96,000 or so clones. Germline CDR1 MNHEY, CDR2 SMNVEV (reference sequence). The CDR3 is 16 residues long. Trimming left V 6 bases short and J 3 bases short, with 20 bases between. This chain links TRBV27 with TRBJ1-2; tentative D call: TRBD1 (6 bases). The specimen was PBMCs. The clonotype originates from a woman aged 25 to 39 in good health and CMV-seronegative. In DNA, the CDR3 is TGTGCCAGCAGATACCCCACAACAGGGTTGGACTATGGCTACACCTTC. Amino acid sequence: CASRYPTTGLDYGYTF.